Described below is a single TCR beta chain sequence and its context. No cognate antigen has been identified for it. The sample holds no much larger clone one base away, and base qualities are not on file. CDR1 SGHVS and CDR2 FNYEAQ are derived from the germline V gene. From the cysteine through the phenylalanine, the CDR3 covers 15 amino acids. The retained sequence is limited to the CDR3, 45 bases, with the frame set at the first base. V and J are truncated by 5 bases and 4 bases respectively, leaving an intervening sequence of 15 bases. This sample was taken from a study of siplizumab effects on memory and regulatory T cells (dated by TCRdb to about 2019). As for the study more broadly: The effect of the anti-CD2 antibody siplizumab on alloreactive T-cell subsets was examined in allogeneic mixed lymphocyte reactions constructed from human PBMCs.

The receptor library was made with the immunoSEQ multiplex PCR assay. Around 10^5 TCR templates per sample were assayed by the deep sequencing platform. Genomic DNA extracted from sorted T cells was the material used for TCRbeta CDR3 sequencing. Turning to the authors' computational methods: The R programming language was used for clonal analysis of TCRbeta CDR3 data. Alloreactive CD4+ and CD8+ clones were identified by comparing unstimulated samples to CFSE-low samples taken after the reaction. Regulatory or non-regulatory origin of alloreactive CD4+ clones was assigned by matching sequences to the sorted unstimulated Treg and non-Treg repertoires. Held by TCRdb, this immuneACCESS table contains in-frame sequences only and omits some clones. Under half of the omission traces to an unresolved V gene where checked; the cause of the rest is unknown. V, J and clone size are those of that table, while D and trimming were read from the DNA. The sample includes 70,000 or so clones, with less than 95% observed a single time. The ten largest account for around 30% of the sample.

Study-wide conclusions, independent of this receptor: Greater diversity appeared to be present in unstimulated naive T cells than in memory T cells, and a substantial contribution to the alloresponse seemed to be made by naive cells. Because sequences below about 10^-5 frequency were poorly captured, only a minor fraction of alloreactive clones could be mapped to unstimulated subsets. Siplizumab significantly reduced the cumulative frequency of alloreactive sequences traceable to unstimulated CD4+ memory T cells. A naive or memory phenotype could not be assigned to roughly 80-97% of proliferating CD4+ or CD8+ clones. In reactions with siplizumab, an average of roughly 70% of mappable alloreactive CD4+ clones were Treg-derived, compared with 25% to 30% in control reactions. Whether proliferating Tregs from siplizumab cultures were suppressive was not functionally confirmed.

Sorted unstimulated T cells, along with proliferating T cells recovered from mixed lymphocyte reactions, underwent TCRbeta CDR3 sequencing. Fresh whole blood from ten HLA-typed healthy donors was used as the source from which PBMCs were isolated. Sequenced input: CD8+ T cells sorted from blood. This chain is built from TRBV7-6 and TRBJ2-1; the D gene is not confidently resolved. The clonotype originates from a human donor in good health. The sequenced DNA is TGTGCCAGCAGCCGGGCCAGGAAGCCTTACAATGAGCAGTTCTTC. It codes for CASSRARKPYNEQFF.